Below are 14 T cell receptor beta chains sequenced from a single sample in a study of T cells in Graves' hyperthyroidism and ophthalmopathy. RNA transcripts served as the template for amplifying TCR beta CDR3 regions. The HTBI primer set was used in a first-round RT-PCR of the TCR CDR3. TCRdb called the multiplex PCR reads again in MiXCR, with one record for every CDR3 protein. The table has around 240,000 distinct CDR3 sequences, about a sixth seen once. The sample was blood. Receptors originate from a woman in her late teens or twenties with Graves' ophthalmopathy.

The table lists this clonotype with many counts. The rearrangement uses TRBV3-1 and TRBJ1-5; D unclear. The CDR3 loop spans 12 amino acids. CDR1 and CDR2 (germline): LGHDT, YNNKEL (reference sequence). V lost 1 base, J lost 7 bases, and 5 bases lay in between. DNA of the CDR3: TGTGCCAGCAGCCAAGGTGCGCAGCCCCAGCATTTT. Residues: CASSQGAQPQHF.

This clonotype showed up just a few times. The chain recombines TRBV25-1 with TRBJ2-7; D is ambiguous. Germline CDR1 is MGHDK and CDR2 is SYGVNS. The CDR3 extends over 14 amino acids. Trimming shortened V by 1 base and J by 0 bases, and 7 bases separated the two germline ends. CDR3: CASSEFDHSYEQYF. The CDR3 DNA reads as TGTGCCAGCAGTGAATTCGACCACTCCTACGAGCAGTACTTC.

This clonotype was found many times. The chain joins TRBV14 to TRBJ2-1, with 8 bases fitting TRBD2. The CDR3 spans 18 residues. Looked up from germline, CDR1 is SGHDN and CDR2 is FVKESK. Trimming took 0 bases from V and 0 from J; bases not matched to a gene: 7. The CDR3: CASSQDRPGRASYNEQFF. In DNA, the CDR3 is TGTGCCAGCAGCCAAGATCGTCCCGGGAGGGCCTCCTACAATGAGCAGTTCTTC.

This clonotype was seen many times. The CDR3 loop reads CASSYSNPLRGSVYEQYF. The CDR3 DNA reads as TGTGCCAGCAGTTACTCGAACCCCCTTCGCGGCTCCGTCTACGAGCAGTACTTC. The chain uses TRBV6-6 and TRBJ2-7, with D unresolved. The V end was cut by 0 bases, the J end by 3 bases, with 21 bases between. This CDR3 comprises 18 residues. Germline V gene data show CDR1 as MNHNY and CDR2 as SVGAGI (reference sequence).

In this sample, this clonotype turned up many times. The V call is TRBV7-2, the J call TRBJ1-6, with D hard to call. The ends were cut back, 1 base at V and 9 bases at J, with 7 bases in the middle. The CDR3 has 13 residues. The germline gives CDR1 SGHTA, CDR2 FQGNSA. CDR3 DNA: TGTGCCAGCAGCTTAGGTCGGGCTTCACCCCTCCACTTT. This translates into CASSLGRASPLHF.

The chain couples TRBV11-2 to TRBJ2-3; 7 positions agree with TRBD2. Per germline, CDR1 SGHAT and CDR2 FQNNGV. V was pared by 5 bases and J by 4 bases, with 12 bases of the junction left unmatched. The CDR3 has 16 residues. DNA of the CDR3: TGTGCCAGCAGCCGTCCAGGGAGGGTGGTCCCAGATACGCAGTATTTT. It codes for CASSRPGRVVPDTQYF.

This clonotype was counted many times. The chain couples TRBV9 to TRBJ2-3; D could derive from TRBD1 or TRBD2 (7 bases each). Per germline, CDR1 SGDLS and CDR2 YYNGEE. CDR3 size: 15 residues. The ends were cut back, 4 bases at V and 5 bases at J, with 17 bases in the middle. The CDR3 region has the DNA TGTGCCAGCAGCCCTTCAGGGGGGGGGTTAGATACGCAGTATTTT. It codes for CASSPSGGGLDTQYF.

This clonotype occurred many times. CDR3 loop: CASSRGPTQVYF. The CDR3 nucleotides are TGTGCCAGCAGCCGGGGACCTACCCAGGTGTATTTT. The chain joins TRBV12-3 or TRBV12-4 to TRBJ1-3; TRBD1 is a possible D gene (5 bases). There are 12 residues in the CDR3. V was pared by 6 bases and J by 16 bases, with 19 bases between.

This clonotype was seen many times. The gene calls are TRBV5-1 and TRBJ1-1; 8 nucleotides agree with TRBD1. Germline CDR1 and CDR2: SGHRS and YFSETQ. V shed 0 bases and J 0 bases; nucleotides not matched to a gene: 10. The length of the CDR3 is 18 residues. The CDR3 region has the DNA TGCGCCAGCAGCTTGGATGGGACAGGCTTCGTTATGAACACTGAAGCTTTCTTT. Translation gives CASSLDGTGFVMNTEAFF.

V is TRBV28 and J is TRBJ2-5, with D possibly TRBD2 on 5 matching bases. In germline, CDR1 is MDHEN, CDR2 SYDVKM. Trimming took 6 bases from V and 1 from J, leaving 15 bases between them. The CDR3 covers 15 residues. CDR3 region: CASRDNLAVQETQYF. The DNA of the CDR3 is TGTGCCAGCAGAGATAACCTAGCAGTCCAAGAGACCCAGTACTTC.

This clonotype has a count of ten or more. The chain employs TRBV27 and TRBJ1-1; D gene unclear. Germline CDR1 reads MNHEY; CDR2 reads SMNVEV (reference sequence). The CDR3 spans 13 residues. The V end lost 5 bases, the J end lost 11 bases, and 18 bases lay between the germline ends. The CDR3 loop reads CASSPGLVGKAFF. CDR3 coding DNA: TGTGCCAGCAGTCCTGGACTAGTCGGTAAGGCTTTCTTT.

This clonotype was detected ten times or more. The rearrangement joins TRBV2 to TRBJ1-1; tentative D call: TRBD1 (6 bases). The germline V and J ends were trimmed by 2 bases and 1 base, with 14 bases remaining between them. CDR1 and CDR2 (germline): SNHLY, FYNNEI. The CDR3 sequence is 16 residues long. For the CDR3, the DNA is TGTGCCAGCAGTGAACCCGGTGGGGGCAGGAACACTGAAGCTTTCTTT. This encodes CASSEPGGGRNTEAFF.

This clonotype was found many times. The chain carries TRBV7-2 and TRBJ2-3; 8 nucleotides align to TRBD2. CDR1 SGHTA and CDR2 FQGNSA come from the germline V gene. J was trimmed by 4 bases and V by 6 bases; bases with no gene match: 12. The CDR3 runs to 16 residues. The CDR3 DNA is TGTGCCAGCAGTCAGATAGGAGCGGGAGCAGCAGATACGCAGTATTTT. Its translation: CASSQIGAGAADTQYF. The full variable domain, completed using reference TRBV7-2 and TRBJ2-3, is GAGVSQSPSNKVTEKGKDVELRCDPISGHTALYWYRQSLGQGLEFLIYFQGNSAPDKSGLPSDRFSAERTGGSVSTLTIQRTQQEDSAVYLCASSQIGAGAADTQYFGPGTRLTVL.

This clonotype was counted ten times or more. This chain connects TRBV13 to TRBJ1-6; D not resolved. The germline V gene has CDR1 PRHDT and CDR2 FYEKMQ (reference sequence). V gave up 1 base and J gave up 5 bases, with 12 bases separating them. The CDR3 has 16 amino acids. CDR3 sequence (DNA): TGTGCCAGCAGCTTAGATGGAATCTTACATAATTCACCCCTCCACTTT. Translating gives CASSLDGILHNSPLHF.